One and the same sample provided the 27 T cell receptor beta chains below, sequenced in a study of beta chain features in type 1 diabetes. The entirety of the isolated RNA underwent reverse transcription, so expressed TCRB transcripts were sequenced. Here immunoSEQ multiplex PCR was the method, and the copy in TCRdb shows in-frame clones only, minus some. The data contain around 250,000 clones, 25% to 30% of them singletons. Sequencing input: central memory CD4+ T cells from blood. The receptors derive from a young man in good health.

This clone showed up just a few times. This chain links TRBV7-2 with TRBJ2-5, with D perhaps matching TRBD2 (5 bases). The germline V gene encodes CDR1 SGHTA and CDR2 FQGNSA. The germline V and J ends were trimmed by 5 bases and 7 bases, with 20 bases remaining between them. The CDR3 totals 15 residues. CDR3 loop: CASSLGQASRGTQYF. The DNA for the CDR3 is TGTGCCAGCAGCCTCGGGCAGGCTTCTCGGGGGACCCAGTACTTC.

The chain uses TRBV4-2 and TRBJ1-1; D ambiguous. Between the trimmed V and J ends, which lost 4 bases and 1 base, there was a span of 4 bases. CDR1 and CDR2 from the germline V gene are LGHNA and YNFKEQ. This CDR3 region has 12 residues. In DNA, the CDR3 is TGTGCCAGCAGCCTTGGGAACACTGAAGCTTTCTTT. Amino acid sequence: CASSLGNTEAFF.

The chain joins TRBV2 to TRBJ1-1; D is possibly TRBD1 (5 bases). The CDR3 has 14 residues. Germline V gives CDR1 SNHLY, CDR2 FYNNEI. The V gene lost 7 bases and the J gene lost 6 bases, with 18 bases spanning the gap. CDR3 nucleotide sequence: TGTGCCAGCACCCTGAGGGGCGGGAGTCCTGAAGCTTTCTTT. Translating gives CASTLRGGSPEAFF.

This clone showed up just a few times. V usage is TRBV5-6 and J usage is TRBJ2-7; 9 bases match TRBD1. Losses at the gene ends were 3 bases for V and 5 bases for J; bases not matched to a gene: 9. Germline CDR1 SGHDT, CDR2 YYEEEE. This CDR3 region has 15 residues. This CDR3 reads CASSSDTGGSDEQYF. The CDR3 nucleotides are TGTGCCAGCAGCTCGGATACAGGGGGCAGCGACGAGCAGTACTTC.

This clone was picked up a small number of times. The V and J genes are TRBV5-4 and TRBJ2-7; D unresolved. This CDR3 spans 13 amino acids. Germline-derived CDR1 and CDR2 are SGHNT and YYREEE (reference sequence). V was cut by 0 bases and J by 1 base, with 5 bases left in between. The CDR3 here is CASSLGRSYEQYF. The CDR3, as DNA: TGTGCCAGCAGCTTGGGACGGTCCTACGAGCAGTACTTC.

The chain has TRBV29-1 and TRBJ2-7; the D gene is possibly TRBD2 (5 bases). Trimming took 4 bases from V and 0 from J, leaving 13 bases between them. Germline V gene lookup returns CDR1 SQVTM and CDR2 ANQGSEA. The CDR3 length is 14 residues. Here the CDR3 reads CSVVRGASSYEQYF. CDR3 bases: TGCAGCGTTGTCCGGGGAGCAAGCTCCTACGAGCAGTACTTC.

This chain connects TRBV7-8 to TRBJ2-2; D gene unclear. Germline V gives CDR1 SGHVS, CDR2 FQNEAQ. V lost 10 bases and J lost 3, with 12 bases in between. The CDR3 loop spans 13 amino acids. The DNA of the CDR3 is TGTGCCACCTCTGAAGGGTACACCGGGGAGCTGTTTTTT. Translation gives CATSEGYTGELFF. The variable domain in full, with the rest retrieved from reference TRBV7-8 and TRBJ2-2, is GAGVSQSPRYKVAKRGQDVALRCDPISGHVSLFWYQQALGQGPEFLTYFQNEAQLDKSGLPSDRFFAERPEGSVSTLKIQRTQQEDSAVYLCATSEGYTGELFFGEGSRLTVL.

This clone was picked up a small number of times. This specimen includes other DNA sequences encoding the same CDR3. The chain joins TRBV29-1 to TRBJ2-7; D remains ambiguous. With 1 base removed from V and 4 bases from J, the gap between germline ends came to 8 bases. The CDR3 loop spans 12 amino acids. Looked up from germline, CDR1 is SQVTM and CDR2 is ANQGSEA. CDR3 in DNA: TGCAGCGTTGAAGGCAGTTCTTACGAGCAGTACTTC. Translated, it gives CSVEGSSYEQYF.

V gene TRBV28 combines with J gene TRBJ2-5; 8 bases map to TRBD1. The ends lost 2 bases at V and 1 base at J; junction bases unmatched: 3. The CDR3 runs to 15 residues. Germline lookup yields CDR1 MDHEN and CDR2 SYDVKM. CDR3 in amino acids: CASSLHGQGQETQYF. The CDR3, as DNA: TGTGCCAGCAGTTTACACGGACAGGGCCAAGAGACCCAGTACTTC. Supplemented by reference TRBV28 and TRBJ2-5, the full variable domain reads DVKVTQSSRYLVKRTGEKVFLECVQDMDHENMFWYRQDPGLGLRLIYFSYDVKMKEKGDIPEGYSVSREKKERFSLILESASTNQTSMYLCASSLHGQGQETQYFGPGTRLLVL.

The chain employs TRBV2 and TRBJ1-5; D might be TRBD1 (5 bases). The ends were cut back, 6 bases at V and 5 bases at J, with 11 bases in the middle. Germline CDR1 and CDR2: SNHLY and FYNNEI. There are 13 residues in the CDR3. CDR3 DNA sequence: TGTGCCAGCAGGCGGGACTTAGATCAGCCCCAGCATTTT. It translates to CASRRDLDQPQHF.

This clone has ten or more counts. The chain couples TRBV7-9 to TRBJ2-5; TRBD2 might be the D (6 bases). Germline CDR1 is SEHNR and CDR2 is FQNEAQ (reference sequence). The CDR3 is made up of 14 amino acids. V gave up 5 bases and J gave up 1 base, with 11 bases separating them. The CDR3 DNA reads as TGTGCCAGCAGCCCGCGGGGTAGCCAAGAGACCCAGTACTTC. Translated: CASSPRGSQETQYF.

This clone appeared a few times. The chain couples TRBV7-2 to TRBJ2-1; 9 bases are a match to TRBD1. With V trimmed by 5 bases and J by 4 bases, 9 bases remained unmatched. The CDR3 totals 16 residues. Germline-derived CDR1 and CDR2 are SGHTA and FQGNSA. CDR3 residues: CASSTQPGQGYNEQFF. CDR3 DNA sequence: TGTGCCAGCAGCACACAGCCGGGACAGGGTTACAATGAGCAGTTCTTC.

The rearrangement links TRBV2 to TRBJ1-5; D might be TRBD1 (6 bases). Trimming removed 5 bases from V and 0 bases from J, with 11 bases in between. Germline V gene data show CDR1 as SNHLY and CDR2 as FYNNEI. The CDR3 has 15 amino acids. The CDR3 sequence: CASSRRGISNQPQHF. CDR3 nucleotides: TGTGCCAGCAGTCGCAGGGGTATTAGCAATCAGCCCCAGCATTTT.

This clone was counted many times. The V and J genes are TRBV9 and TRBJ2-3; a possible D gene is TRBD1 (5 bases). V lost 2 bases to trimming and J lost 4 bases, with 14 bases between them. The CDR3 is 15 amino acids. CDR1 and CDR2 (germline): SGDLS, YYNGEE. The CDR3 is CASSVAPVGADTQYF. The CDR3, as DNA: TGTGCCAGCAGCGTCGCGCCCGTAGGGGCAGATACGCAGTATTTT.

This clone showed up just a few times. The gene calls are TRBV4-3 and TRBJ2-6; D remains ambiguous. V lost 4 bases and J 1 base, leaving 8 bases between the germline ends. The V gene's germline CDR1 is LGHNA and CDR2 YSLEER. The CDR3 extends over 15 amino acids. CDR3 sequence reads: CASSLDWSGANVLTF. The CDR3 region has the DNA TGCGCCAGCAGCCTTGATTGGTCTGGGGCCAACGTCCTGACTTTC.

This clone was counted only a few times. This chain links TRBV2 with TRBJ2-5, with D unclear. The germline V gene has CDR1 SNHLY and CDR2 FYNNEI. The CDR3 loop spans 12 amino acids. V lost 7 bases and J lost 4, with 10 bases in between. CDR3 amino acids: CASTQDTETQYF. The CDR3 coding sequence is TGTGCCAGCACTCAAGATACAGAGACCCAGTACTTC.

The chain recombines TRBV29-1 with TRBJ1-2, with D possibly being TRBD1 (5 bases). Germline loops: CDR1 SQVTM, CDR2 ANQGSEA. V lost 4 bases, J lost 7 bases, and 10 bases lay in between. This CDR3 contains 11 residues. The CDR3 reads CSVGAGSGYTF. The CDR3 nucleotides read TGCAGCGTTGGGGCAGGGTCTGGCTACACCTTC.

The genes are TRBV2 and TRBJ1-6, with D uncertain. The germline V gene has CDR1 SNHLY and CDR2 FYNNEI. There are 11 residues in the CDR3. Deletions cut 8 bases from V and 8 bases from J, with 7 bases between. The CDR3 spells CASVGDSPLHF. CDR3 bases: TGTGCCAGCGTTGGGGATTCACCCCTCCACTTT. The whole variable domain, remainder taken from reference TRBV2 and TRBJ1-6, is EPEVTQTPSHQVTQMGQEVILRCVPISNHLYFYWYRQILGQKVEFLVSFYNNEISEKSEIFDDQFSVERPDGSNFTLKIRSTKLEDSAMYFCASVGDSPLHFGNGTRLTVT.

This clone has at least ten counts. Here the CDR3 reads CASSWTENTEAFF. DNA of the CDR3: TGTGCCAGCAGCTGGACAGAGAACACTGAAGCTTTCTTT. V gene TRBV7-9 combines with J gene TRBJ1-1; D possibly corresponds to TRBD1 (6 bases). The V end was cut by 4 bases, the J end by 1 base, with 7 bases between. This CDR3 has 13 residues. CDR1 and CDR2 from the germline V gene are SEHNR and FQNEAQ (reference sequence). Looking up the rest from reference TRBV7-9 and TRBJ1-1 gives the full variable domain: DTGVSQNPRHKITKRGQNVTFRCDPISEHNRLYWYRQTLGQGPEFLTYFQNEAQLEKSRLLSDRFSAERPKGSFSTLEIQRTEQGDSAMYLCASSWTENTEAFFGQGTRLTVV.

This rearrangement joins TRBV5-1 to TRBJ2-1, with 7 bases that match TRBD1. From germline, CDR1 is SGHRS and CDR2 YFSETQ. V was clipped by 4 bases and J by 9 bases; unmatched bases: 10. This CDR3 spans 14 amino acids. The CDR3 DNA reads TGCGCCAGCAGCCGAACCGACAGGGACGGTGAGCAGTTCTTC. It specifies CASSRTDRDGEQFF.

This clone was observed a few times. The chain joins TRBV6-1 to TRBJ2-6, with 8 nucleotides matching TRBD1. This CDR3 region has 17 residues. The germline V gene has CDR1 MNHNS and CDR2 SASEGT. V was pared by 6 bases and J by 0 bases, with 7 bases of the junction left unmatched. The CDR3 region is CASRERTGTSGANVLTF. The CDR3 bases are TGTGCCAGCAGGGAAAGGACAGGGACCTCTGGGGCCAACGTCCTGACTTTC.

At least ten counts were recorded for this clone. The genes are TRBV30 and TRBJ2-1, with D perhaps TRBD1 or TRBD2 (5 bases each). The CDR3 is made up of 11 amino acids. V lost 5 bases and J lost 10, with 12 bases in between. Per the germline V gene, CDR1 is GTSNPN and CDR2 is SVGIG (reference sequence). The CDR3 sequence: CAWSWGGEQFF. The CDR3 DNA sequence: TGTGCCTGGTCTTGGGGCGGGGAGCAGTTCTTC.

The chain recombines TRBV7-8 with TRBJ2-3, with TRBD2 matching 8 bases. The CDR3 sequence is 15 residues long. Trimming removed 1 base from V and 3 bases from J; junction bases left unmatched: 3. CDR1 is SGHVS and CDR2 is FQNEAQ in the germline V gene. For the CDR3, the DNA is TGTGCCAGCAGCTTAGACAGCGGGAGAACAGATACGCAGTATTTT. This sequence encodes CASSLDSGRTDTQYF.

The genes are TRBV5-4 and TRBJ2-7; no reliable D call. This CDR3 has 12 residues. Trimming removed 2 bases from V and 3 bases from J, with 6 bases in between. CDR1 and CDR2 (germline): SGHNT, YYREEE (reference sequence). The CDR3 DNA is TGTGCCAGCAGCTTAGACGACTACGAGCAGTACTTC. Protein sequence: CASSLDDYEQYF.

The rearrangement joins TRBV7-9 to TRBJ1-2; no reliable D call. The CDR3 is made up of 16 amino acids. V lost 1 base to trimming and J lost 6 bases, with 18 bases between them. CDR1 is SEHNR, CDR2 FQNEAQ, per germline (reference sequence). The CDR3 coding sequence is TGTGCCAGCAGCTTAGGGGCAGGATCTGCGATTGATGGCTACACCTTC. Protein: CASSLGAGSAIDGYTF.

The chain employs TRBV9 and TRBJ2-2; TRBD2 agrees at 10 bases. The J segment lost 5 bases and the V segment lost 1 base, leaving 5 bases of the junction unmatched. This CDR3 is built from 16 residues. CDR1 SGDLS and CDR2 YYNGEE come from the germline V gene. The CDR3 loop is CASSVRAGGETGELFF. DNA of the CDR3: TGTGCCAGCAGCGTACGAGCGGGAGGGGAGACCGGGGAGCTGTTTTTT.

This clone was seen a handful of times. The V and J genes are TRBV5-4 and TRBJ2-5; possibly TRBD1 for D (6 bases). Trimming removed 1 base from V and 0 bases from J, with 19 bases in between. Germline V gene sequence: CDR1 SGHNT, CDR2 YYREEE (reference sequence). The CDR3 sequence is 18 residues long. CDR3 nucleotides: TGTGCCAGCAGCTTGTTTATCGGGACACCCCGTCACCAAGAGACCCAGTACTTC. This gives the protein CASSLFIGTPRHQETQYF.